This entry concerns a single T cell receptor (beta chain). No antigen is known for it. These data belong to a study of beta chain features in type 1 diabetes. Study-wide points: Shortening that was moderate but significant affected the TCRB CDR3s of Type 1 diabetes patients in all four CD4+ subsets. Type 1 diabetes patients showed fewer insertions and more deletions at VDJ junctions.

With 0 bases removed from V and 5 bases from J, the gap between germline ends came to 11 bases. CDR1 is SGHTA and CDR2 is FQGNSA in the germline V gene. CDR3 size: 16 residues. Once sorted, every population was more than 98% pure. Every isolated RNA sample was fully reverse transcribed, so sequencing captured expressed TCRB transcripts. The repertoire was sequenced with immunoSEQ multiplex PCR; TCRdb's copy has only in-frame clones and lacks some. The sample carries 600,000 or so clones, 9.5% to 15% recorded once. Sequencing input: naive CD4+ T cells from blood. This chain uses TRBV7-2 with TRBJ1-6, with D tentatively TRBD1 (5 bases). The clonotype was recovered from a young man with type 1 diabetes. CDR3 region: CASSLALRGNNSPLHF. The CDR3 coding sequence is TGTGCCAGCAGCTTAGCGCTTCGGGGGAATAATTCACCCCTCCACTTT. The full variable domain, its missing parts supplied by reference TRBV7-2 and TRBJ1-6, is GAGVSQSPSNKVTEKGKDVELRCDPISGHTALYWYRQSLGQGLEFLIYFQGNSAPDKSGLPSDRFSAERTGGSVSTLTIQRTQQEDSAVYLCASSLALRGNNSPLHFGNGTRLTVT.